The clone carrying this T cell receptor (beta chain) was detected a few times. The record originates from a study of T-cell memory formation after mild COVID-19. Germline V gene lookup returns CDR1 MNHEY and CDR2 SVGEGT. The CDR3 contains 18 residues. J gave up 4 bases and V 0 bases, and 15 bases lay outside the gene matches. TCRdb recomputed calls from the 5' RACE reads with MiXCR, one row per CDR3 protein. Of 180,000 or so distinct CDR3 sequences detected, 15% to 20% appear once; the ten largest clones hold about 1.9%. This receptor was obtained from an adult woman who had mild COVID-19 (a few samples of this study predate the infection). Cell type and time point are not known. The rearrangement uses TRBV6-2 or TRBV6-3 and TRBJ2-7; 7 bases agree with TRBD2. Sequencing was done on a sample of PBMCs or a T cell subset sorted from them (not recorded which). The CDR3 DNA reads TGTGCCAGCAGTTACTCGTTGCTAGCGGCCCTAGGAGGTTACGAGCAGTACTTC. Protein product: CASSYSLLAALGGYEQYF.